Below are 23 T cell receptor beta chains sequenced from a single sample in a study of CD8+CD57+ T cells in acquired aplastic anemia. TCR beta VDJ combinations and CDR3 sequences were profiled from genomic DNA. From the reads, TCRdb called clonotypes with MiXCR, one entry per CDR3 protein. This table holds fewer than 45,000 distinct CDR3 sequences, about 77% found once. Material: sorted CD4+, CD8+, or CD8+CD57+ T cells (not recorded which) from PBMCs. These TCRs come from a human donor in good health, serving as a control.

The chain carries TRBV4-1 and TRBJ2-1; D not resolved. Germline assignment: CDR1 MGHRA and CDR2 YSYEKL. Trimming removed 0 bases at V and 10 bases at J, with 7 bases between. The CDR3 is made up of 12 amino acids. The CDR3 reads CASSQDGREQFF. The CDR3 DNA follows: TGCGCCAGCAGCCAAGATGGACGGGAGCAGTTCTTC.

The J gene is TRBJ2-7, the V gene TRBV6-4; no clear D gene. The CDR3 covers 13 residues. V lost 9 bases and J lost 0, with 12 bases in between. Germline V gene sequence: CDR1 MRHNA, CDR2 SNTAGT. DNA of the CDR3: TGTGCCAGAGTCCAGACCCGCTCCTACGAGCAGTACTTC. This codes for CARVQTRSYEQYF.

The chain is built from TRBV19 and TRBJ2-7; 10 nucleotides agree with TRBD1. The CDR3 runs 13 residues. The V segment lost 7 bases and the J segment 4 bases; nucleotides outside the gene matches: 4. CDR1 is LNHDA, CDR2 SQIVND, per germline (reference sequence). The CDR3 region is CASKGTGAYEQYF. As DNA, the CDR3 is TGTGCCAGTAAGGGGACAGGGGCGTACGAGCAGTACTTC.

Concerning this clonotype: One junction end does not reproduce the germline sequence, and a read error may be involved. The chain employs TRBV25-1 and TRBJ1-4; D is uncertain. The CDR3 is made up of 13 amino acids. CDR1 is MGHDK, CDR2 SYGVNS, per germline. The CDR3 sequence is CASSARHNEKLSF. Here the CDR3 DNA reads TGTGCCAGCAGTGCCCGACATAATGAAAAACTGTCTTTT.

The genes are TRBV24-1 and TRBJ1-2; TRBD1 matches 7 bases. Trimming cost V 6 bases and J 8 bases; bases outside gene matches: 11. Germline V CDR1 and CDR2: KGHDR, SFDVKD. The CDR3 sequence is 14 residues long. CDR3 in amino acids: CATSSSRGPRGYTF. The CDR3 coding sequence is TGTGCCACCAGTTCCAGTAGGGGGCCTCGGGGCTACACCTTC.

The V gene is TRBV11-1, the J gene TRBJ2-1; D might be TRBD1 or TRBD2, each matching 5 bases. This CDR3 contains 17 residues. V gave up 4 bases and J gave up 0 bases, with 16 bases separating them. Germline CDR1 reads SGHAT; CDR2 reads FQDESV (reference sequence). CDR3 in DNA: TGTGCCAGCAGCTCCCAGGACTCGGGGCCCTCCTACAATGAGCAGTTCTTC. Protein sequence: CASSSQDSGPSYNEQFF.

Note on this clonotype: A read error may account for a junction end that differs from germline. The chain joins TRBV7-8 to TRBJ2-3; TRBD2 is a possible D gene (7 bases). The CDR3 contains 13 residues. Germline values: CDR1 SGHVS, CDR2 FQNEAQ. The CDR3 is CASRRGAGETDNF. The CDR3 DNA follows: TGTGCCAGTCGCCGGGGGGCGGGGGAGACAGATAATTTT.

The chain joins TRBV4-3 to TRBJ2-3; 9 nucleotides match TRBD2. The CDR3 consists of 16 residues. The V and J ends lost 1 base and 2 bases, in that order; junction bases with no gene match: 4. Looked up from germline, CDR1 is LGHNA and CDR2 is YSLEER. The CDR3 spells CASSQALAGTTDTQYF. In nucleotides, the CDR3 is TGCGCCAGCAGCCAAGCCCTAGCGGGGACCACAGATACGCAGTATTTT.

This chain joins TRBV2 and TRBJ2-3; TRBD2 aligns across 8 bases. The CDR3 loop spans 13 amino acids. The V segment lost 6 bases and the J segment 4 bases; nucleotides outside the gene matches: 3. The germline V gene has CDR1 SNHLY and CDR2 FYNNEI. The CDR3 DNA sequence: TGTGCCAGCAGACTAGCGGCCGCAGATACGCAGTATTTT. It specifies CASRLAAADTQYF.

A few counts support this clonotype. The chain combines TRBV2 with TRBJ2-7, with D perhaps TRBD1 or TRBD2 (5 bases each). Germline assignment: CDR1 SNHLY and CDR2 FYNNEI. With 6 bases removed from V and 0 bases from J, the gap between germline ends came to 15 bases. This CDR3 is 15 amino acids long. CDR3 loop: CASSVGPASSYEQYF. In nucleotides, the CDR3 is TGTGCCAGCAGCGTGGGACCGGCGAGCTCCTACGAGCAGTACTTC. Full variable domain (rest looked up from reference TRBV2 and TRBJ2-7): EPEVTQTPSHQVTQMGQEVILRCVPISNHLYFYWYRQILGQKVEFLVSFYNNEISEKSEIFDDQFSVERPDGSNFTLKIRSTKLEDSAMYFCASSVGPASSYEQYFGPGTRLTVT.

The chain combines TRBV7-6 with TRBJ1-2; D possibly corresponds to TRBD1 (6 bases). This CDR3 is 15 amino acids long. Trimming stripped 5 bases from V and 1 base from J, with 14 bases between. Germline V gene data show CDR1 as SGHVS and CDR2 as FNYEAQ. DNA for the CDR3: TGTGCCAGCAGCCCCGGACAGCAACTTAACTATGGCTACACCTTC. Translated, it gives CASSPGQQLNYGYTF. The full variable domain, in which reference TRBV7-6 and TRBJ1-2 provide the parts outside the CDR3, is GAGVSQSPRYKVTKRGQDVALRCDPISGHVSLYWYRQALGQGPEFLTYFNYEAQQDKSGLPNDRFSAERPEGSISTLTIQRTEQRDSAMYRCASSPGQQLNYGYTFGSGTRLTVV.

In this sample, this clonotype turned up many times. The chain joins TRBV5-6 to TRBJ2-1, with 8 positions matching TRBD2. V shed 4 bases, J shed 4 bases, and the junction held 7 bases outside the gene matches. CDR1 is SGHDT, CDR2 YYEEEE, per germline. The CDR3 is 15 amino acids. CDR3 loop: CASSLGASGYNEQFF. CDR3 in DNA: TGTGCCAGCAGCCTCGGGGCTAGCGGGTACAATGAGCAGTTCTTC.

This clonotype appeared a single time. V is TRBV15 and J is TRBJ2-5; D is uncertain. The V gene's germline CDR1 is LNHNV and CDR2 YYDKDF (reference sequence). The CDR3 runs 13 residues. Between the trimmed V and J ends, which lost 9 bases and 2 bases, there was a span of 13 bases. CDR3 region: CATSTSEQETQYF. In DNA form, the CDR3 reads TGTGCCACGTCGACGAGCGAACAAGAGACCCAGTACTTC.

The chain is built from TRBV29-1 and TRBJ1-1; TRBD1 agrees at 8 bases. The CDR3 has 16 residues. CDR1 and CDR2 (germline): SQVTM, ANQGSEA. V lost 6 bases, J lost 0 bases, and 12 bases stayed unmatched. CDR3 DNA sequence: TGCAGCGTAGAAAGATTAAGGACAGGGATGAACACTGAAGCTTTCTTT. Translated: CSVERLRTGMNTEAFF.

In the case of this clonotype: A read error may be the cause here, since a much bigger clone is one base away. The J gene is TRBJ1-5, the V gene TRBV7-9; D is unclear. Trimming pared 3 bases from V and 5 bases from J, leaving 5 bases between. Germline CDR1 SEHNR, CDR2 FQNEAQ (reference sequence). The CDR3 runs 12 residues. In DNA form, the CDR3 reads TGTGCCAGCAGCTTCTCAGATCAGCCCCAGCATTTT. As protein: CASSFSDQPQHF.

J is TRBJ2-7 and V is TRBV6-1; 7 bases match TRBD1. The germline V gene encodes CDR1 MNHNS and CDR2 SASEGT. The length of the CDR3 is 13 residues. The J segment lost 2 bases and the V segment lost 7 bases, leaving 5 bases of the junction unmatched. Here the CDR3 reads CASKQGSTYEQYF. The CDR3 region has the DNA TGTGCCAGCAAACAGGGGTCCACCTACGAGCAGTACTTC.

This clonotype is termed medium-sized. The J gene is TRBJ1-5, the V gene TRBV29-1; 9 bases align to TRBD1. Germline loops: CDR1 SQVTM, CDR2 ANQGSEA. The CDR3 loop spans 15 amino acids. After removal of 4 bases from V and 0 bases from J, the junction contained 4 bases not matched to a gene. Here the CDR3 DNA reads TGCAGCGTTGGGACAGGGGAGAATAGCAATCAGCCCCAGCATTTT. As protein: CSVGTGENSNQPQHF.

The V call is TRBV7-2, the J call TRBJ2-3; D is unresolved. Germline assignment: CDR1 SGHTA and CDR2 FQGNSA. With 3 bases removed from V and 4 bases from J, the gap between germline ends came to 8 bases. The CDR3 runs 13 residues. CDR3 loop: CASSLIVPDTQYF. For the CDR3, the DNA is TGTGCCAGCAGCTTGATTGTCCCAGATACGCAGTATTTT.

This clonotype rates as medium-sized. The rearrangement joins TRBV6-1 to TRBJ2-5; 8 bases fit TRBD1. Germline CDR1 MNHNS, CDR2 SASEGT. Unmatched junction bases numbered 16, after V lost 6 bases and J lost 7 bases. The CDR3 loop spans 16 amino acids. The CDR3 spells CASRHRGAIDRLTQYF. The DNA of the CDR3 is TGTGCCAGCAGGCACAGGGGGGCGATCGATAGGTTGACCCAGTACTTC.

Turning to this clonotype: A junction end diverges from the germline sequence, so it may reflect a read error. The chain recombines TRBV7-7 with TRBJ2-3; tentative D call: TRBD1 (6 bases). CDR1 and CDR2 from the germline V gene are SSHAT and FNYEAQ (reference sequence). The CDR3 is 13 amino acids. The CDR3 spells CASSSAGVDTQYF. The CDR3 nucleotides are TGTGCTAGCAGCTCCGCAGGGGTAGATACGCAGTATTTT.

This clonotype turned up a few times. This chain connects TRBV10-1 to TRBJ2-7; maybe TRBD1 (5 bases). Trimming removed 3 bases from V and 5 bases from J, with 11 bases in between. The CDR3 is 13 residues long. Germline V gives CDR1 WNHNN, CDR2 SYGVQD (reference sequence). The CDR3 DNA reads TGCGCCAGCAGTGAACCAGGGTCGGACGAGCAGTACTTC. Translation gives CASSEPGSDEQYF.

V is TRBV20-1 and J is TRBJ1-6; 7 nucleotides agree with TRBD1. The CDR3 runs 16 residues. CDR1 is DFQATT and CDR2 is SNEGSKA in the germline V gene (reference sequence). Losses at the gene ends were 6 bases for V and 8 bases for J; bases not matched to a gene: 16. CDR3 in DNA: TGCAGTGCCCTCAGGGGGGCAGGGGGACCCGATTCACCCCTCCACTTT. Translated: CSALRGAGGPDSPLHF.

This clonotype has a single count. CDR3 coding DNA: TGTGCCAGCAGCCCGACCATCCCTGAAGCTTTCTTT. Residues: CASSPTIPEAFF. The V call is TRBV7-6, the J call TRBJ1-1; D gene ambiguous. Trimming removed 5 bases from V and 6 bases from J, with 10 bases in between. Germline V gives CDR1 SGHVS, CDR2 FNYEAQ. The CDR3 runs 12 residues.